The rows below give T cell receptor beta chains drawn from one sample of a study of circulating and synovial CD4+ cells in juvenile arthritis. Some clones are missing from TCRdb's copy, which holds only in-frame ones; the method was immunoSEQ multiplex PCR. Here the sample spans tens of thousands of clones, nearly 97% being singletons. Sequencing was done on a sample of CD4+ T cells from blood. The receptors were sampled from a human donor with juvenile idiopathic arthritis. Both conserved end residues are part of each CDR3. The D gene is left open where the match is weak. Expanded clones are given a class, and other clones once, few, many or no size at all.

d_call,v_call,j_call,clone_size,cdr3_aa,cdr3_nt
TRBD2,TRBV28,TRBJ2-1,.,CASSFASGRASNEQFF,TGTGCCAGCAGTTTTGCTAGCGGGAGGGCCAGTAATGAGCAGTTCTTC
TRBD2,TRBV11-2,TRBJ2-7,.,CASSLDQLAGGSYEQYF,TGTGCCAGCAGCTTAGACCAACTAGCGGGGGGCTCCTACGAGCAGTACTTC
.,TRBV27,TRBJ2-5,once,CASRHRARETQYF,TGTGCCAGCAGGCACAGGGCTCGCGAGACCCAGTACTTC
TRBD1,TRBV25-1,TRBJ1-4,once,CASSEHPRTGANNEKLFF,TGTGCCAGCAGTGAACACCCCCGGACAGGGGCCAATAATGAAAAACTGTTTTTT
.,TRBV4-1,TRBJ2-5,.,CASSQEPRQETQYF,TGCGCCAGTAGCCAAGAGCCCAGACAAGAGACCCAGTACTTC
TRBD1,TRBV6-1,TRBJ2-7,.,CASSRGQGNEQYF,TGTGCCAGCAGTAGGGGACAGGGAAACGAGCAGTACTTC
.,TRBV6-5,TRBJ1-2,.,CASSTIASYGYTF,TGTGCCAGCAGCACAATAGCGTCTTATGGCTACACCTTC
TRBD2,TRBV19,TRBJ2-7,.,CASSRRGKTSGYEQYF,TGTGCCAGTAGTAGGAGGGGGAAGACTAGCGGGTACGAGCAGTACTTC
.,TRBV5-6,TRBJ2-7,.,CASSLELPYEQYF,TGTGCCAGCAGCTTGGAGCTTCCCTACGAGCAGTACTTC
.,TRBV29-1,TRBJ1-5,.,CSAAYRNQPQHF,TGCAGCGCAGCATACAGAAATCAGCCCCAGCATTTT
TRBD2,TRBV7-6,TRBJ2-7,.,CASSPRLRGGGDLRRQYF,TGTGCCAGCAGCCCCCGCCTACGGGGCGGGGGTGACCTACGACGGCAGTACTTC
.,TRBV11-1,TRBJ1-1,.,CASSPTRGVHTEAFF,TGTGCCAGCAGCCCAACCCGGGGGGTTCACACTGAAGCTTTCTTT
.,TRBV6-1,TRBJ1-5,.,CASSDGGITPYYQPQHF,TGTGCCAGCAGTGATGGGGGCATTACCCCTTATTATCAGCCCCAGCATTTT
TRBD1,TRBV4-1,TRBJ1-2,.,CASSRETGGDYGYTF,TGCGCCAGCAGCCGAGAGACAGGGGGAGACTATGGCTACACCTTC
TRBD1,TRBV6-1,TRBJ1-1,.,CASSGQGGNTEAFF,TGTGCCAGCAGTGGACAGGGCGGGAACACTGAAGCTTTCTTT
TRBD1,TRBV11-2,TRBJ1-4,.,CASSPSGTGSLENEKLFF,TGTGCCAGCAGCCCGTCCGGGACAGGGTCCCTTGAGAATGAAAAACTGTTTTTT
TRBD2,TRBV11-2,TRBJ2-1,.,CASRTSGSFEQFF,TGTGCCAGCAGGACTAGCGGGAGTTTTGAGCAGTTCTTC
TRBD1,TRBV9,TRBJ2-3,.,CASSQARGGDTQYF,TGTGCCAGCAGTCAAGCTAGAGGGGGCGATACGCAGTATTTT
TRBD2,TRBV27,TRBJ2-5,.,CASSPTIAGLGETQYF,TGTGCCAGCAGTCCAACAATAGCGGGTCTTGGCGAGACCCAGTACTTC
.,TRBV5-1,TRBJ1-2,.,CASSLGLWAHGYTF,TGCGCCAGCAGCTTGGGTCTCTGGGCCCATGGCTACACCTTC
TRBD1,TRBV6-5,TRBJ1-1,.,CASRDRARSEAFF,TGTGCCAGCAGGGACAGGGCGCGGTCTGAAGCTTTCTTT
TRBD2,TRBV5-4,TRBJ2-1,.,CASSGTSGEQFF,TGTGCCAGCAGCGGGACTAGCGGCGAGCAGTTCTTC
.,TRBV29-1,TRBJ2-3,.,CSAVPYTSTDTQYF,TGCAGCGCCGTCCCGTATACTAGCACAGATACGCAGTATTTT
TRBD2,TRBV15,TRBJ2-2,.,CATSRVFPGTSGTGELFF,TGTGCCACCAGCAGGGTTTTTCCCGGGACTAGCGGTACCGGGGAGCTGTTTTTT
.,TRBV5-1,TRBJ2-3,.,CASSSKTGYADTQYF,TGCGCCAGCAGCTCAAAAACAGGGTACGCAGATACGCAGTATTTT
TRBD2,TRBV5-4,TRBJ2-1,.,CASSSRLSGSSYNEQFF,TGTGCCAGCAGCTCGAGGCTTAGCGGGAGCTCCTACAATGAGCAGTTCTTC
.,TRBV6-6,TRBJ1-2,.,CASSYLADAYGYTF,TGTGCCAGCAGTTATCTAGCAGATGCCTATGGCTACACCTTC
TRBD2,TRBV6-4,TRBJ2-1,.,CASSESPPGGRNEQFF,TGTGCCAGCAGTGAATCCCCCCCGGGGGGAAGGAATGAGCAGTTCTTC
.,TRBV6-4,TRBJ2-2,.,CASSDSFLPGHSTGELFF,TGTGCCAGCAGTGACTCATTCTTGCCGGGACACAGCACCGGGGAGCTGTTTTTT
TRBD2,TRBV19,TRBJ2-4,.,CASSISSGGGKNIQYF,TGTGCCAGTAGTATCTCTAGCGGGGGGGGCAAAAACATTCAGTACTTC
.,TRBV4-2,TRBJ2-2,.,CASSHTNTGELFF,TGTGCCAGCAGCCACACGAACACCGGGGAGCTGTTTTTT
TRBD2,TRBV30,TRBJ2-1,.,CACTSGTHNEQFF,TGTGCCTGTACTAGCGGGACCCACAATGAGCAGTTCTTC
TRBD1,TRBV27,TRBJ2-1,.,CASSLDRDRAEQFF,TGTGCCAGCAGTTTGGACAGGGACCGGGCGGAGCAGTTCTTC
.,TRBV19,TRBJ2-3,.,CASSSPGDLSTDTQYF,TGTGCCAGTAGCTCCCCAGGTGACCTTAGCACAGATACGCAGTATTTT
.,TRBV28,TRBJ1-2,.,CASSLKGGGYTF,TGTGCCAGCAGTTTGAAGGGGGGGGGCTACACCTTC
.,TRBV9,TRBJ2-5,few,CASSVGGGVKQETQYF,TGTGCCAGCAGCGTCGGAGGGGGGGTAAAGCAAGAGACCCAGTACTTC
.,TRBV5-5,TRBJ2-4,.,CASSSQGTAKNIQYF,TGTGCCAGCAGTTCACAGGGAACCGCCAAAAACATTCAGTACTTC
.,TRBV4-1,TRBJ1-3,.,CASSHSKGFDGNTIYF,TGCGCCAGCAGCCACTCTAAGGGGTTCGACGGAAACACCATATATTTT
TRBD1,TRBV18,TRBJ1-2,.,CASSPGQEVDYGYTF,TGTGCCAGCTCCCCCGGACAGGAAGTTGACTATGGCTACACCTTC
.,TRBV11-2,TRBJ1-2,.,CASSSNREGYTF,TGTGCCAGCAGCTCCAATAGGGAGGGTTACACCTTC
.,TRBV7-9,TRBJ2-1,.,CASSFKVAEKFF,TGTGCCAGCAGCTTCAAAGTTGCTGAGAAGTTCTTC
.,TRBV5-1,TRBJ2-3,.,CASRSRGWDDTDTQYF,TGCGCCAGCCGCTCCCGGGGATGGGATGACACAGATACGCAGTATTTT
.,TRBV30,TRBJ1-1,.,CAWGQTLNTEAFF,TGTGCCTGGGGACAGACTCTGAACACTGAAGCTTTCTTT
.,TRBV19,TRBJ2-2,.,CASSLDRNTGELFF,TGTGCCAGTAGTCTTGACAGGAACACCGGGGAGCTGTTTTTT
TRBD1,TRBV11-3,TRBJ2-5,.,CASSPGGRIQETQYF,TGTGCCAGCAGCCCAGGGGGACGGATCCAAGAGACCCAGTACTTC
TRBD2,TRBV27,TRBJ2-5,.,CASHGTIGTQYF,TGTGCCAGCCACGGGACTATCGGGACCCAGTACTTC
.,TRBV18,TRBJ2-5,.,CASSPRARAGVETQYF,TGTGCCAGCTCACCACGGGCTCGGGCAGGGGTAGAGACCCAGTACTTC
TRBD2,TRBV30,TRBJ2-1,once,CAWGLAVNYNEQFF,TGTGCCTGGGGACTAGCGGTGAACTACAATGAGCAGTTCTTC
TRBD2,TRBV5-1,TRBJ2-7,.,CASSLEPSGGPYEQYF,TGCGCCAGCAGCTTGGAACCTAGCGGGGGACCCTACGAGCAGTACTTC
.,TRBV19,TRBJ2-5,.,CASSILLSSGETQYF,TGTGCCAGTAGTATCTTATTGAGCAGCGGGGAGACCCAGTACTTC
TRBD2,TRBV5-1,TRBJ2-5,.,CASSPSGGGETQYF,TGCGCCAGCAGCCCTAGCGGGGGGGGAGAGACCCAGTACTTC
.,TRBV6-5,TRBJ1-2,.,CASSSPGGRGYTF,TGTGCCAGCAGTTCCCCCGGCGGGAGAGGCTACACCTTC
TRBD2,TRBV7-6,TRBJ2-3,.,CASSHKGLAGQDTQYF,TGTGCCAGCAGCCACAAGGGACTAGCGGGGCAAGATACGCAGTATTTT
TRBD1,TRBV5-1,TRBJ2-1,.,CASSFVSGQAVGEQFF,TGCGCCAGCAGCTTCGTCTCGGGACAGGCAGTCGGTGAGCAGTTCTTC
TRBD1,TRBV19,TRBJ1-4,.,CASREQGASNEKLFF,TGTGCCAGCAGGGAACAGGGGGCAAGTAATGAAAAACTGTTTTTT
TRBD1,TRBV4-2,TRBJ1-2,.,CASSQAKGQVGYGYTF,TGTGCCAGCAGCCAGGCGAAGGGACAGGTGGGCTATGGCTACACCTTC
.,TRBV28,TRBJ1-1,.,CASSLLTGYTEAFF,TGTGCCAGCAGTTTACTCACCGGGTACACTGAAGCTTTCTTT
.,TRBV7-7,TRBJ2-2,.,CASSLGATGELFF,TGTGCTAGCAGCTTAGGAGCCACCGGGGAGCTGTTTTTT
TRBD2,TRBV30,TRBJ2-1,once,CAWSVLREGLNEQFF,TGTGCCTGGAGTGTGTTGCGGGAGGGCCTAAATGAGCAGTTCTTC
.,TRBV5-1,TRBJ2-1,.,CASHPAASVSYNEQFF,TGCGCCAGTCACCCCGCCGCCAGCGTCTCCTACAATGAGCAGTTCTTC